Below, 27 T cell receptor beta chains from the same sample are listed, as sequenced in a study of blood T cells in healthy people across ages. A second PCR of about 7 to 11 cycles used a sample-barcoded 5' primer and a J-beta primer mix. TCRdb fed the 5' RACE reads into MiXCR, producing one record per CDR3 protein. There are about 500,000 distinct CDR3 sequences in the sample; around 24% occur only once, and 8.7% lies in the top ten. This same sample was also part of a study on T cells of mothers and their children.

Sequenced: blood. The receptors derive from a boy aged 5-17 years in good health.

In this sample, this clonotype turned up a few times. V and J are TRBV2 and TRBJ2-1; no definite D call. CDR3 length: 12 amino acids. Trimming took 7 bases from V and 3 from J, leaving 7 bases between them. Looked up from germline, CDR1 is SNHLY and CDR2 is FYNNEI. CDR3 sequence reads: CASTASYNEQFF. DNA for the CDR3: TGTGCCAGCACCGCCAGCTACAATGAGCAGTTCTTC. Full variable domain (missing parts from reference TRBV2 and TRBJ2-1): EPEVTQTPSHQVTQMGQEVILRCVPISNHLYFYWYRQILGQKVEFLVSFYNNEISEKSEIFDDQFSVERPDGSNFTLKIRSTKLEDSAMYFCASTASYNEQFFGPGTRLTVL.

This rearrangement joins TRBV2 to TRBJ2-1, with TRBD1 identical over 7 bases. Germline V lookup: CDR1 SNHLY, CDR2 FYNNEI. This CDR3 is 13 amino acids long. After removal of 8 bases from V and 8 bases from J, the junction contained 9 bases not matched to a gene. The CDR3 coding sequence is TGTGCCAGCGATCAAAAGGGGGCAGATGAGCAGTTCTTC. Amino acid sequence: CASDQKGADEQFF.

This clonotype has ten or more counts. This chain connects TRBV28 to TRBJ1-1, with D hard to call. There are 15 residues in the CDR3. The V end was cut by 6 bases, the J end by 0 bases, with 14 bases between. Germline CDR1 is MDHEN and CDR2 is SYDVKM. The DNA for the CDR3 is TGTGCCAGCAGCCCTTTACGAGACATGAACACTGAAGCTTTCTTT. Translation: CASSPLRDMNTEAFF.

This CDR3 reads CSVELGSTYEQYF. For the CDR3, the DNA is TGCAGCGTTGAACTGGGGAGCACCTACGAGCAGTACTTC. This chain uses TRBV29-1 with TRBJ2-7, with D possibly being TRBD2 (5 bases). The CDR3 consists of 13 residues. Looked up from germline, CDR1 is SQVTM and CDR2 is ANQGSEA. The V gene lost 2 bases and the J gene lost 2 bases, with 10 bases spanning the gap.

This chain uses TRBV29-1 with TRBJ2-5; a possible D gene is TRBD1 (5 bases). Germline lookup yields CDR1 SQVTM and CDR2 ANQGSEA. This CDR3 is built from 14 residues. Trimming took 5 bases from V and 4 from J, leaving 17 bases between them. The CDR3 spells CSVPPGPAGETQYF. CDR3 sequence (DNA): TGCAGCGTTCCCCCAGGGCCCGCTGGAGAGACCCAGTACTTC. Based on the CDR3 plus reference TRBV29-1 and TRBJ2-5, the full variable domain is SAVISQKPSRDICQRGTSLTIQCQVDSQVTMMFWYRQQPGQSLTLIATANQGSEATYESGFVIDKFPISRPNLTFSTLTVSNMSPEDSSIYLCSVPPGPAGETQYFGPGTRLLVL.

This clonotype was observed a handful of times. This chain uses TRBV30 with TRBJ2-7, with unresolved D. The CDR3 sequence is 12 residues long. The germline V gene encodes CDR1 GTSNPN and CDR2 SVGIG (reference sequence). Trimming removed 8 bases at V and 0 bases at J, with 11 bases between. The CDR3 bases are TGTGCCCTCGGGCCGAGCTCCTACGAGCAGTACTTC. Protein product: CALGPSSYEQYF.

This clonotype was seen a few times. The rearrangement joins TRBV28 to TRBJ2-1; 7 bases agree with TRBD1. Trimming removed 2 bases from V and 4 bases from J; junction bases left unmatched: 14. The CDR3 totals 18 residues. Germline values: CDR1 MDHEN, CDR2 SYDVKM. The CDR3 is CASSLRDSANPRYNEQFF. The CDR3 DNA sequence: TGTGCCAGCAGTTTAAGGGACAGCGCTAACCCACGGTACAATGAGCAGTTCTTC.

The chain is built from TRBV28 and TRBJ2-7; D perhaps matches TRBD2 (6 bases). V dropped 3 bases and J dropped 0 bases, with 12 bases sitting between them. Germline CDR1 MDHEN, CDR2 SYDVKM. The CDR3 totals 15 residues. The CDR3 reads CASSFRGLISYEQYF. In DNA, the CDR3 is TGTGCCAGCAGTTTTCGGGGGTTAATCTCCTACGAGCAGTACTTC.

The genes are TRBV5-1 and TRBJ2-7, with D possibly being TRBD2 (7 bases). The V gene's germline CDR1 is SGHRS and CDR2 YFSETQ. V was shortened by 4 bases and J by 4 bases, with 15 bases between the two germline ends. The CDR3 has 14 amino acids. The CDR3 region is CASSPRTRGYEQYF. The CDR3 DNA reads as TGCGCCAGCAGCCCCCGGACTAGGGGGTACGAGCAGTACTTC.

The chain joins TRBV7-3 to TRBJ2-2; the match to TRBD1 covers 8 bases. J was trimmed by 6 bases and V by 5 bases; bases with no gene match: 11. CDR3 length equals 16 residues. The germline CDR1 and CDR2 sequences are SGHTA and FQGTGA. CDR3 amino acids: CASSRRDRNVPGELFF. The CDR3 bases are TGTGCCAGCAGCCGCAGGGACAGGAACGTCCCCGGGGAGCTGTTTTTT.

The genes are TRBV15 and TRBJ2-5; 7 bases are a match to TRBD1. CDR1 is LNHNV, CDR2 YYDKDF, per germline (reference sequence). The length of the CDR3 is 19 residues. V gave up 0 bases and J gave up 5 bases; unmatched junction bases: 18. This CDR3 reads CATSREAGPRQGLGETQYF. Here the CDR3 DNA reads TGTGCCACCAGCAGAGAAGCTGGCCCAAGACAGGGCCTCGGGGAGACCCAGTACTTC.

This clonotype occurred a few times. This is likely a read error, given that the CDR3 carries no conserved phenylalanine or tryptophan at its end. The genes are TRBV5-5 and TRBJ2-1; maybe TRBD1 (6 bases). The length of the CDR3 is 16 residues. V lost 4 bases to trimming and J lost 8 bases, with 22 bases between them. Germline CDR1 is SGHKS and CDR2 is YYEKEE (reference sequence). The CDR3 nucleotides read TGTGCCAGCAGCCCTGGTGGGTGGCGGACAGACGATGAGCAGTTCCTC. As protein: CASSPGGWRTDDEQFL.

This chain links TRBV20-1 with TRBJ2-5; tentatively, D is TRBD1 or TRBD2 (6 bases each). This CDR3 spans 15 amino acids. V gave up 0 bases and J gave up 2 bases, with 13 bases separating them. CDR1 and CDR2 (germline): DFQATT, SNEGSKA (reference sequence). CDR3 DNA: TGCAGTGCTAGAGATGAGACGGGGGCTCAAGAGACCCAGTACTTC. It codes for CSARDETGAQETQYF.

The chain combines TRBV29-1 with TRBJ2-7; 7 bases map to TRBD1. Germline-derived CDR1 and CDR2 are SQVTM and ANQGSEA. The trim removed 4 bases at V and 2 bases at J, leaving 11 bases unmatched. The CDR3 runs 15 residues. The CDR3 spells CSVAAPGQIAYEQYF. The CDR3 region has the DNA TGCAGCGTTGCTGCCCCGGGACAGATCGCCTACGAGCAGTACTTC.

V gene TRBV4-3 combines with J gene TRBJ2-7; 11 bases line up with TRBD2. CDR3 size: 18 residues. Germline V gene data show CDR1 as LGHNA and CDR2 as YSLEER. V gave up 0 bases and J gave up 3 bases; unmatched junction bases: 10. CDR3: CASSQDILTSGEGYEQYF. DNA of the CDR3: TGCGCCAGCAGCCAAGATATTTTGACTAGCGGGGAGGGCTACGAGCAGTACTTC.

This clonotype was observed a handful of times. The V and J genes are TRBV6-4 and TRBJ2-3, with 10 bases aligning to TRBD2. The J segment lost 2 bases and the V segment lost 5 bases, leaving 4 bases of the junction unmatched. CDR1 MRHNA and CDR2 SNTAGT come from the germline V gene. This CDR3 is built from 15 residues. The CDR3, as DNA: TGTGCCAGCAGTCGACTAGCGGGTTCCACAGATACGCAGTATTTT. Residues: CASSRLAGSTDTQYF.

A few counts support this clonotype. The rearrangement joins TRBV4-1 to TRBJ1-4; 7 bases line up with TRBD1. The CDR3 length is 16 residues. The V segment lost 2 bases and the J segment 0 bases; nucleotides outside the gene matches: 3. Germline-derived CDR1 and CDR2 are MGHRA and YSYEKL. CDR3 nucleotides: TGCGCCAGCAGCCAACACAGGGGTGCAACTAATGAAAAACTGTTTTTT. Translation: CASSQHRGATNEKLFF.

This clonotype has a handful of counts. The V gene is TRBV20-1, the J gene TRBJ2-4, with D unclear. Germline CDR1 reads DFQATT; CDR2 reads SNEGSKA (reference sequence). The CDR3 has 13 residues. The V and J ends lost 6 bases and 0 bases respectively, with 9 bases between them. The CDR3 spells CSATTLAKNIQYF. For the CDR3, the DNA is TGCAGTGCAACCACTCTAGCCAAAAACATTCAGTACTTC.

The J gene is TRBJ2-5, the V gene TRBV20-1, with 13 bases identical to TRBD2. V dropped 5 bases and J dropped 4; count of bases not matched to a gene: 13. This CDR3 is 17 amino acids long. Germline CDR1 DFQATT, CDR2 SNEGSKA (reference sequence). CDR3 sequence reads: CSAFSTSGGYSGETQYF. The CDR3 nucleotides read TGCAGTGCTTTTTCGACTAGCGGGGGGTATTCGGGAGAGACCCAGTACTTC.

The chain carries TRBV20-1 and TRBJ1-5, with unresolved D. The germline V gene has CDR1 DFQATT and CDR2 SNEGSKA (reference sequence). Trimming removed 2 bases at V and 0 bases at J, with 8 bases between. The CDR3 extends over 14 amino acids. The CDR3 region has the DNA TGCAGTGCTAGAACGGGGTTTAGCAATCAGCCCCAGCATTTT. It codes for CSARTGFSNQPQHF.

V and J are TRBV7-9 and TRBJ1-3; a weak D match, TRBD1 (6 bases). Germline V CDR1 and CDR2: SEHNR, FQNEAQ (reference sequence). The ends were cut back, 0 bases at V and 2 bases at J, with 11 bases in the middle. This CDR3 has 16 amino acids. This CDR3 reads CASSLARTVAGNTIYF. In DNA form, the CDR3 reads TGTGCCAGCAGCTTAGCGAGGACAGTCGCTGGAAACACCATATATTTT. Full variable domain (remainder filled in from reference TRBV7-9 and TRBJ1-3): DTGVSQNPRHKITKRGQNVTFRCDPISEHNRLYWYRQTLGQGPEFLTYFQNEAQLEKSRLLSDRFSAERPKGSFSTLEIQRTEQGDSAMYLCASSLARTVAGNTIYFGEGSWLTVV.

The V and J genes are TRBV7-2 and TRBJ2-5, with TRBD2 identical over 9 bases. The junction had 10 bases not matched to a gene; V was cut back by 1 base and J by 1 base. Germline V gene data show CDR1 as SGHTA and CDR2 as FQGNSA. The CDR3 totals 18 residues. The CDR3 loop is CASSLVQMAGGPQETQYF. In nucleotides, the CDR3 is TGTGCCAGCAGCTTAGTTCAGATGGCGGGGGGGCCCCAAGAGACCCAGTACTTC.

J is TRBJ2-2 and V is TRBV12-3 or TRBV12-4; D remains ambiguous. This CDR3 comprises 12 residues. The V end lost 6 bases, the J end lost 1 base, and 3 bases lay between the germline ends. As DNA, the CDR3 is TGTGCCAGCAGAGAGAACACCGGGGAGCTGTTTTTT. Its translation: CASRENTGELFF.

This clonotype was seen many times. The chain links TRBV3-1 to TRBJ2-1, with D perhaps assigned TRBD1 or TRBD2 (5 bases each). This CDR3 is 15 amino acids long. Per the germline V gene, CDR1 is LGHDT and CDR2 is YNNKEL (reference sequence). The ends were cut back, 1 base at V and 0 bases at J, with 7 bases in the middle. The CDR3 nucleotides are TGTGCCAGCAGCCAAGGGGGGAGCTCCTACAATGAGCAGTTCTTC. It encodes CASSQGGSSYNEQFF.

The chain couples TRBV12-3 or TRBV12-4 to TRBJ2-1, with no clear D. This CDR3 is 13 amino acids long. The V end lost 7 bases, the J end lost 3 bases, and 10 bases lay between the germline ends. The CDR3 is CASTELFYNEQFF. Written as DNA, the CDR3 is TGTGCCAGCACCGAACTATTCTACAATGAGCAGTTCTTC.

This clonotype came up a few times. This sequence joins TRBV4-2 and TRBJ2-1; D may correspond to TRBD1 or TRBD2 (6 bases each). The CDR3 is 13 residues long. With 8 bases removed from V and 15 bases from J, the gap between germline ends came to 23 bases. The germline gives CDR1 LGHNA, CDR2 YNFKEQ. The CDR3 is CASSTLGASETFF. The CDR3 coding sequence is TGTGCCAGCTCTACCCTGGGGGCTAGCGAGACGTTCTTC.

The chain links TRBV20-1 to TRBJ2-5; 11 nucleotides match TRBD2. V gave up 4 bases and J gave up 4 bases; unmatched junction bases: 5. This CDR3 spans 14 amino acids. Germline-derived CDR1 and CDR2 are DFQATT and SNEGSKA (reference sequence). The CDR3 reads CSAISLAGAETQYF. The CDR3 coding sequence is TGCAGTGCTATCTCACTAGCGGGAGCAGAGACCCAGTACTTC.